In its sample, the clone carrying this T cell receptor (beta chain) was seen once. This CDR3 has 13 residues. Looked up from germline, CDR1 is LGHNT and CDR2 is FRNRAP. V was pared by 7 bases and J by 7 bases, with 14 bases between. In assigning cohorts, the study relied on participant-reported clinical history. This record comes from a study of blood T cell repertoires in COVID-19. Study summary: The study drew acute and convalescent COVID-19 samples from the United States, Italy and Spain. The cDNA or gDNA used as material had been derived from T cells, B-cell-depleted T cells, or PBMCs.

Authors' methods: Amplification of reference gene primers provided the estimated nucleated cell counts. Method: immunoSEQ multiplex PCR; TCRdb's copy keeps in-frame clones and lacks some. From that table come the V and J calls and clone size; the DNA was used to work out D and trimming. Counted here are about 150,000 clones, about 88% occurring once; the ten biggest clones make up under 9.5%. This sequence originates from a man in his fifties who had recovered from COVID-19. The V and J genes are TRBV12-5 and TRBJ2-1; tentative D call: TRBD2 (7 bases). The sequenced material came from PBMCs or T cells enriched from blood (not recorded which). The CDR3 loop reads CASEGGQYNEQFF. CDR3 DNA sequence: TGTGCTAGTGAGGGGGGGCAGTATAATGAGCAGTTCTTC. The full variable domain, with the rest looked up from reference TRBV12-5 and TRBJ2-1, is DARVTQTPRHKVTEMGQEVTMRCQPILGHNTVFWYRQTMMQGLELLAYFRNRAPLDDSGMPKDRFSAEMPDATLATLKIQPSEPRDSAVYFCASEGGQYNEQFFGPGTRLTVL.